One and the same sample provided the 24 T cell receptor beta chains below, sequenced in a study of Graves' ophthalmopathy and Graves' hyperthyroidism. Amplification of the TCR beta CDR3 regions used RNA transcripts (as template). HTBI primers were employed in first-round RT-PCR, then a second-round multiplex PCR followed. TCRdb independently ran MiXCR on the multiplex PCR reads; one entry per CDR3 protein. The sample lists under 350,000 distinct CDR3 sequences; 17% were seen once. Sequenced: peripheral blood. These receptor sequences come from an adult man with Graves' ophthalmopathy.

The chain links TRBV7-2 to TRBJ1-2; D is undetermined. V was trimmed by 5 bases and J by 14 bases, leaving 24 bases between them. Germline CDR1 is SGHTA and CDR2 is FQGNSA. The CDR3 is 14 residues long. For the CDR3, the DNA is TGTGCCAGCAGCACTCAACGGGCGGTTCCGAAATCTACCTTC. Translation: CASSTQRAVPKSTF.

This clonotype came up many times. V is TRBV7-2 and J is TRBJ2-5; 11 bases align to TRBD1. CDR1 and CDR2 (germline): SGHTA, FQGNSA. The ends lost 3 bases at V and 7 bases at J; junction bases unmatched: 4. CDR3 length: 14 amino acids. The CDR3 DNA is TGTGCCAGCAGCTTCCGGACAGGGGGCAGGACCCAGTACTTC. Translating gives CASSFRTGGRTQYF.

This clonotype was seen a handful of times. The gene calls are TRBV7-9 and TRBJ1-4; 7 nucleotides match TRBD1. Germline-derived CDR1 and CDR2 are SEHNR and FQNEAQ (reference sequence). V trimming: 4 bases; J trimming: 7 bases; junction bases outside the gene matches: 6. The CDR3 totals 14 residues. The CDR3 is CASSYTGVGEKLFF. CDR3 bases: TGTGCCAGCAGCTACACAGGGGTTGGTGAAAAACTGTTTTTT.

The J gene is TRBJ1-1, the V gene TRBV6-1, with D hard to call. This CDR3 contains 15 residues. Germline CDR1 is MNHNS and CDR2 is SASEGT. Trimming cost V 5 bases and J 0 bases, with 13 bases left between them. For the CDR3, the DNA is TGTGCCAGCAGTACGACGACGTACATGAACACTGAAGCTTTCTTT. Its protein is CASSTTTYMNTEAFF.

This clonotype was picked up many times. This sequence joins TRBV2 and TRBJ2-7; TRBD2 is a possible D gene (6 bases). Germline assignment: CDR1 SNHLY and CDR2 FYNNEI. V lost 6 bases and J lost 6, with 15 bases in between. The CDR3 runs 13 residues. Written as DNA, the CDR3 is TGTGCCAGCAGCGCGGGGATCCGGCTCGAGCAGTACTTC. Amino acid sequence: CASSAGIRLEQYF.

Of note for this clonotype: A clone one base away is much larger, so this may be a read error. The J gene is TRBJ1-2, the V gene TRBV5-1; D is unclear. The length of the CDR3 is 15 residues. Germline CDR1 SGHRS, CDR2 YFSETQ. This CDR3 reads CDSSSPEGSAYGYTF. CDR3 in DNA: TGCGACAGCAGCTCGCCGGAGGGTTCGGCCTATGGCTACACCTTC.

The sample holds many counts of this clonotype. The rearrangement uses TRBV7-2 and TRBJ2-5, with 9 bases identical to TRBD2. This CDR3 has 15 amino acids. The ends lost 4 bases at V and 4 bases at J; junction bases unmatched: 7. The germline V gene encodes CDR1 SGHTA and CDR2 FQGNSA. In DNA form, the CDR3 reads TGTGCCAGCAGCTCTTGGACTAGCGAAGGAGAGACCCAGTACTTC. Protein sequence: CASSSWTSEGETQYF.

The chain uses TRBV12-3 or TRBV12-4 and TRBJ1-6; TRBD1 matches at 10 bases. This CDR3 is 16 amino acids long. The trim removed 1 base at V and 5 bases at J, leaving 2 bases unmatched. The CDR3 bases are TGTGCCAGCAGTTTAGGGGGACAGGGGAATAATTCACCCCTCCACTTT. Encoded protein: CASSLGGQGNNSPLHF.

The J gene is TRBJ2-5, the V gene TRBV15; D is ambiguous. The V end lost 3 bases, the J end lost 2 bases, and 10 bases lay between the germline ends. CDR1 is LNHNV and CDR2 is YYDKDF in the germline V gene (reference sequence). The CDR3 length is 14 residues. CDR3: CATSSSGKQETQYF. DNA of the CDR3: TGTGCCACCAGCAGCTCCGGAAAGCAAGAGACCCAGTACTTC.

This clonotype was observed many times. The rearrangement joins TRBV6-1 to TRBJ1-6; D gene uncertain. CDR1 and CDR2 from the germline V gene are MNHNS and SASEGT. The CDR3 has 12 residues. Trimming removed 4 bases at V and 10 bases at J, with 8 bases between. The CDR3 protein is CASSARGSPLHF. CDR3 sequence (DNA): TGTGCCAGCAGTGCCCGGGGATCACCCCTCCACTTT.

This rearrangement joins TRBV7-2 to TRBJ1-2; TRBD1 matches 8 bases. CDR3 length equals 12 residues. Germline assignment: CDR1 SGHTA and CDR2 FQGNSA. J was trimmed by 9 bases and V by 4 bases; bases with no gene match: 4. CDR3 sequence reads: CASSSDRGSYTF. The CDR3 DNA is TGTGCCAGCAGCTCCGACAGGGGTAGCTACACCTTC.

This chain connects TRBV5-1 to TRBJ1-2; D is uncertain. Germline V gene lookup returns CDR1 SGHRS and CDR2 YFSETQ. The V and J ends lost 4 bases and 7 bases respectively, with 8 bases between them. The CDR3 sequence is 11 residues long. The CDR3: CASSMGSGYTF. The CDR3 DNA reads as TGCGCCAGCAGCATGGGGAGTGGCTACACCTTC.

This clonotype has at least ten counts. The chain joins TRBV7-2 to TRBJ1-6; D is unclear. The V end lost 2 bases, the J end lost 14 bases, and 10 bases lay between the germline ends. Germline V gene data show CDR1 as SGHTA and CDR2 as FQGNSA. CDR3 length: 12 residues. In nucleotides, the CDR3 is TGTGCCAGCAGCTTAAGAATCGGGACCCTCCACTTT. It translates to CASSLRIGTLHF.

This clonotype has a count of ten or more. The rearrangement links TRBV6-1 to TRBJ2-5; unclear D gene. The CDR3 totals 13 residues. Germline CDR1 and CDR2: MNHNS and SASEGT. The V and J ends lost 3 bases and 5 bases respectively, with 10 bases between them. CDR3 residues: CASSEGQLETQYF. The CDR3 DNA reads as TGTGCCAGCAGTGAGGGCCAGTTGGAGACCCAGTACTTC.

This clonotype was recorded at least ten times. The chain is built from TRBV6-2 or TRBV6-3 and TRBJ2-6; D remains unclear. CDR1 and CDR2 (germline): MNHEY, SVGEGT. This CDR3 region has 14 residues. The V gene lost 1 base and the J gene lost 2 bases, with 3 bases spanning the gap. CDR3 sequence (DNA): TGTGCCAGCAGTTACTGGGCTGGGGCCAACGTCCTGACTTTC. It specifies CASSYWAGANVLTF.

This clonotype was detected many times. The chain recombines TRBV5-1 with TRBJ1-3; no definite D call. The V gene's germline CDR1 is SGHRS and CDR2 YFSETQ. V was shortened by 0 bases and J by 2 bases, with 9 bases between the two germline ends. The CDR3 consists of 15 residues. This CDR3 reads CASSLVSGTGNTIYF. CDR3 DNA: TGCGCCAGCAGCTTGGTTTCAGGAACTGGAAACACCATATATTTT.

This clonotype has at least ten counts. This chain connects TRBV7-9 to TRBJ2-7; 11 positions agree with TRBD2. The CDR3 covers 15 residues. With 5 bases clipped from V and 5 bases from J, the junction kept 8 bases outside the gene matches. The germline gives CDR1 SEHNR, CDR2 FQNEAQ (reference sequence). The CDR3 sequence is CASSITSGSFNEQYF. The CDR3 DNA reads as TGTGCCAGCAGCATAACTAGCGGGAGTTTCAACGAGCAGTACTTC.

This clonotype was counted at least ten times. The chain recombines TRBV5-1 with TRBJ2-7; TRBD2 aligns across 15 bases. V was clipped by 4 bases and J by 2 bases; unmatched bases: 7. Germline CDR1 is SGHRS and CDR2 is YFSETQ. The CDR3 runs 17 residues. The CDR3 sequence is CASSPGTSGRFAYEQYF. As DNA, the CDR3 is TGCGCCAGCAGCCCCGGGACTAGCGGGAGGTTTGCCTACGAGCAGTACTTC.

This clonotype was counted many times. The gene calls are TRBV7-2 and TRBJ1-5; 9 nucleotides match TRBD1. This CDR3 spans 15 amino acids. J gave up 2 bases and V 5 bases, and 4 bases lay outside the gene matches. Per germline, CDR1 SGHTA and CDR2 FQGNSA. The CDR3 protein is CASSRDRAGNQPQHF. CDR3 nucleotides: TGTGCCAGCAGCAGGGACAGGGCGGGCAATCAGCCCCAGCATTTT.

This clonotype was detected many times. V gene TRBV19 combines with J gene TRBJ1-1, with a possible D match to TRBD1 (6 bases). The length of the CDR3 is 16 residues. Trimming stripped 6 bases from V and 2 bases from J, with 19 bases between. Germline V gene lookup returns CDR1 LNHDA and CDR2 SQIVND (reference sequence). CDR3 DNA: TGTGCCAGTAGCCCTATCCCCGGACAGAAAAACACTGAAGCTTTCTTT. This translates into CASSPIPGQKNTEAFF.

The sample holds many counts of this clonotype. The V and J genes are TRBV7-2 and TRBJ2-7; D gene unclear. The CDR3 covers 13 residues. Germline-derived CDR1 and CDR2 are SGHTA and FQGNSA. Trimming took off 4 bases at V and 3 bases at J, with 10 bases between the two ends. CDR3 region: CASSSHNRYEQYF. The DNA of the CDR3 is TGTGCCAGCAGCTCCCACAACCGCTACGAGCAGTACTTC.

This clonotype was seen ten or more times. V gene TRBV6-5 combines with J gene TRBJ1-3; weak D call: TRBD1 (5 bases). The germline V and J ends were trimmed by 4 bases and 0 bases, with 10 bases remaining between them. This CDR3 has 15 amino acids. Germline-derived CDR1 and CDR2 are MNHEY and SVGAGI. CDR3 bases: TGTGCCAGCAGTTCCTCAGGGAGCTCTGGAAACACCATATATTTT. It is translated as CASSSSGSSGNTIYF.

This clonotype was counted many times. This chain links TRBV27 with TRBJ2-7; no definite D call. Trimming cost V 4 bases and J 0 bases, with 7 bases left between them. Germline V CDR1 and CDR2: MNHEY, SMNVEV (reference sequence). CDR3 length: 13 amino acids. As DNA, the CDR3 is TGTGCCAGCAGTTCACAAGGCTCCTACGAGCAGTACTTC. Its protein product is CASSSQGSYEQYF.

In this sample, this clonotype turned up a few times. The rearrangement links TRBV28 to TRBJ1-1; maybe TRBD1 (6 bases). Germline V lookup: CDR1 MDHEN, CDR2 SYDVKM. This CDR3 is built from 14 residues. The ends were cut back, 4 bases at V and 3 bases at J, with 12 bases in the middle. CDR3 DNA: TGTGCCAGCAGTTCACAGGGAATGTACACTGAAGCTTTCTTT. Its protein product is CASSSQGMYTEAFF. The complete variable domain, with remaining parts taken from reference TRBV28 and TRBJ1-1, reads DVKVTQSSRYLVKRTGEKVFLECVQDMDHENMFWYRQDPGLGLRLIYFSYDVKMKEKGDIPEGYSVSREKKERFSLILESASTNQTSMYLCASSSQGMYTEAFFGQGTRLTVV.